The subject of this entry is one TCR beta chain. The antigen is not known. The data were obtained in a study of vaccination and CD4 T cells after COVID-19. Across the whole study: Each participant was administered two doses of a vaccine, which was either BNT162b2 or mRNA-1273. Median time from COVID diagnosis to post-COVID sampling was 100 to 130 days (35 to 161).

The Oncomine TCR Beta short-read assay sequenced DNA from cultured CD4+ T cells. TCRdb used MiXCR to reprocess the PCR reads, holding one entry per CDR3 protein. The repertoire holds under 20,000 distinct CDR3 sequences, with about 46% as singletons. General observations from the study: Nearly all convalescent vaccine-specific clones, 304 of 307, recognized only SARS-CoV-2 spike.

Treatment meaning: approximately nine-day PBMC culture with coronavirus spike peptide pools or control peptides (ViraFEST assay). Negative selection isolated the CD4+ T cells once the cells had been cultured for 10 days. The TCR originated in a human donor who had recovered from COVID-19. The specimen was CD4+ T cells from blood, cultured in vitro, collected after SARS-CoV-2 vaccination.

CDR3: CSARDIPQGTEAFF. The DNA for the CDR3 is TGCAGTGCTAGAGATATACCCCAAGGCACTGAAGCTTTCTTT. V gene TRBV20-1 combines with J gene TRBJ1-1; D is ambiguous. V lost 0 bases and J 4 bases, leaving 12 bases between the germline ends. Germline assignment: CDR1 DFQATT and CDR2 SNEGSKA (reference sequence). The length of the CDR3 is 14 residues.